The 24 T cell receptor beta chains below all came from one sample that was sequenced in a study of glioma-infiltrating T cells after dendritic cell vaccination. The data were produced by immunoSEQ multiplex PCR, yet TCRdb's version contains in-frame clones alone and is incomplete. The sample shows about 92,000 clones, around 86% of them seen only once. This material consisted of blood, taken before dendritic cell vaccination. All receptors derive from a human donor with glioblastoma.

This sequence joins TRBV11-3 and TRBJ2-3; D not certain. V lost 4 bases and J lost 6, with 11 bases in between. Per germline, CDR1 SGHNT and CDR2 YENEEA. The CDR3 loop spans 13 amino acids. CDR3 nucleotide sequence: TGTGCCAGCAGCTCCTTTTTCCCGGATACGCAGTATTTT. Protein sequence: CASSSFFPDTQYF.

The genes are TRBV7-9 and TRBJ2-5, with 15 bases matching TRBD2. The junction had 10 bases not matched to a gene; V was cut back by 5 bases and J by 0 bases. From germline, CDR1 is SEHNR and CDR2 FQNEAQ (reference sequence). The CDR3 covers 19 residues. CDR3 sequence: CASSTGLAGGLGYQETQYF. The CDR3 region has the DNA TGTGCCAGCAGCACTGGACTAGCGGGGGGGCTGGGGTACCAAGAGACCCAGTACTTC.

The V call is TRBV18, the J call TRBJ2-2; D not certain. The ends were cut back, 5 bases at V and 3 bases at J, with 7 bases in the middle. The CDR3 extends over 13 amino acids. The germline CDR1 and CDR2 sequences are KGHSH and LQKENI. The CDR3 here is CASSSTDTGELFF. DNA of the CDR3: TGTGCCAGCTCAAGCACCGACACCGGGGAGCTGTTTTTT. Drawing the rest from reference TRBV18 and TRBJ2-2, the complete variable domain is NAGVMQNPRHLVRRRGQEARLRCSPMKGHSHVYWYRQLPEEGLKFMVYLQKENIIDESGMPKERFSAEFPKEGPSILRIQQVVRGDSAAYFCASSSTDTGELFFGEGSRLTVL.

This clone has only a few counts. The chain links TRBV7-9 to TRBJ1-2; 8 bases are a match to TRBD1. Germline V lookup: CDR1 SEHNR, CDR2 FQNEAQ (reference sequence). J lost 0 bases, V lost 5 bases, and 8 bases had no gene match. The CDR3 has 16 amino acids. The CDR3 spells CASSPMDRAANYGYTF. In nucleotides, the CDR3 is TGTGCCAGCAGCCCCATGGACAGGGCGGCTAACTATGGCTACACCTTC. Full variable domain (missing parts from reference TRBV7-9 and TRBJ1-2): DTGVSQNPRHKITKRGQNVTFRCDPISEHNRLYWYRQTLGQGPEFLTYFQNEAQLEKSRLLSDRFSAERPKGSFSTLEIQRTEQGDSAMYLCASSPMDRAANYGYTFGSGTRLTVV.

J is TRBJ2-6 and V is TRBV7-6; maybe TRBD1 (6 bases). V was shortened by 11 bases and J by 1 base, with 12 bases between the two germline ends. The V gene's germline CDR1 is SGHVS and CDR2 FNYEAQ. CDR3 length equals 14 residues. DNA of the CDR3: TGTGCCGTCAACCAGGGGTCTGGGGCCAACGTCCTGACTTTC. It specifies CAVNQGSGANVLTF.

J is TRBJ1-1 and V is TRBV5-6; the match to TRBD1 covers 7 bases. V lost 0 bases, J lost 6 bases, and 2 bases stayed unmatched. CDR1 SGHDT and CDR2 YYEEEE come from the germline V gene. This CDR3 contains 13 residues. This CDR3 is CASSLGQGAEAFF. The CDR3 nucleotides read TGTGCCAGCAGCTTGGGGCAGGGGGCTGAAGCTTTCTTT.

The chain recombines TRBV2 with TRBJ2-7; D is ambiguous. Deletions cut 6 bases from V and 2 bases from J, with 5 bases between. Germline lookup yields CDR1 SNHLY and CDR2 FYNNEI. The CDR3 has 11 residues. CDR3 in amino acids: CASSDTYEQYF. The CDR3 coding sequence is TGTGCCAGCAGCGACACCTACGAGCAGTACTTC.

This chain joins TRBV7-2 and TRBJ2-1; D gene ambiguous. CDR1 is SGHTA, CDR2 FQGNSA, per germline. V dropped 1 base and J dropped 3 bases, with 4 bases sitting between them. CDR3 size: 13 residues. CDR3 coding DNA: TGTGCCAGCAGCTTAGGGCTCTACAATGAGCAGTTCTTC. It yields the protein CASSLGLYNEQFF.

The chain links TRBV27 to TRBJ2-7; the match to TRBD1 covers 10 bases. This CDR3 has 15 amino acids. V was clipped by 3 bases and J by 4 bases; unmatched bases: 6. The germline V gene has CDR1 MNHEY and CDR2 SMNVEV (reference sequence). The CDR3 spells CASSFLGQGVYEQYF. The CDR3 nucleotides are TGTGCCAGCAGTTTCTTAGGACAGGGGGTTTACGAGCAGTACTTC.

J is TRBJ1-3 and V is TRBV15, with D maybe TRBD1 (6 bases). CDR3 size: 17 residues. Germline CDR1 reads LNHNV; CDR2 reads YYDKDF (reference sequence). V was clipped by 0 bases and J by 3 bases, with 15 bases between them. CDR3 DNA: TGTGCCACCAGCAGAGAAACAGGGTTCTCTTATGGAAACACCATATATTTT. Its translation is CATSRETGFSYGNTIYF.

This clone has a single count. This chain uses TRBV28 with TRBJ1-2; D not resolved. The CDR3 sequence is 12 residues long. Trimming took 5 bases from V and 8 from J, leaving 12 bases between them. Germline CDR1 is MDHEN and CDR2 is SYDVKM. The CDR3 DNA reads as TGTGCCAGCAGTGCCTCTTCGAGCGGCTACACCTTC. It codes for CASSASSSGYTF.

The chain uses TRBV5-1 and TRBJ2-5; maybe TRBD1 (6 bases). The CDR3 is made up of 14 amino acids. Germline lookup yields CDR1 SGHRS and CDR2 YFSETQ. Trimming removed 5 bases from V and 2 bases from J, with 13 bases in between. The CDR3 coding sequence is TGCGCCAGCAGTAATCCCAGGGGTCAAGAGACCCAGTACTTC. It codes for CASSNPRGQETQYF.

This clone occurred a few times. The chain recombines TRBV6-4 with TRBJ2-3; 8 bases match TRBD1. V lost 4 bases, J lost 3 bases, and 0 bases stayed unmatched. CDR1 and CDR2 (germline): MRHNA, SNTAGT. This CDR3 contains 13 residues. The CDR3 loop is CASSGTGTDTQYF. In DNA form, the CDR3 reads TGTGCCAGCAGTGGGACAGGGACAGATACGCAGTATTTT.

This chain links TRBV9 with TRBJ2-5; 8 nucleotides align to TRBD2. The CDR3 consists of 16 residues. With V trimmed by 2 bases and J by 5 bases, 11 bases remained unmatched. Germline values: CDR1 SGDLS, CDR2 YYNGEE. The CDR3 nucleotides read TGTGCCAGCAGCGTCATCTCGGCGGGGGGCAAGGAGACCCAGTACTTC. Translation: CASSVISAGGKETQYF.

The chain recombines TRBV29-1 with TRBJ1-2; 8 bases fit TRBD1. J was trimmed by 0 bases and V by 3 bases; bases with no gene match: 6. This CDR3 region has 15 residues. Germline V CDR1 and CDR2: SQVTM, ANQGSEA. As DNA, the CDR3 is TGCAGCGTTGACGGGGGACAGGCCGCTAACTATGGCTACACCTTC. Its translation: CSVDGGQAANYGYTF.

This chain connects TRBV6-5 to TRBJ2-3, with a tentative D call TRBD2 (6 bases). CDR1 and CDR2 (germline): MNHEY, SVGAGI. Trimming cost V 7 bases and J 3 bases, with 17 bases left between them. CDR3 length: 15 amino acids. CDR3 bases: TGTGCCAGCACCCGCGACAGAGGGAGGACAGATACGCAGTATTTT. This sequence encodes CASTRDRGRTDTQYF.

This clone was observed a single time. The CDR3 loop is CASSQLTGNAFF. The CDR3 coding sequence is TGCGCCAGCAGCCAACTAACGGGGAATGCTTTCTTT. The chain carries TRBV4-1 and TRBJ1-1; unclear D gene. Germline V lookup: CDR1 MGHRA, CDR2 YSYEKL. V was shortened by 2 bases and J by 11 bases, with 12 bases between the two germline ends. This CDR3 is 12 amino acids long.

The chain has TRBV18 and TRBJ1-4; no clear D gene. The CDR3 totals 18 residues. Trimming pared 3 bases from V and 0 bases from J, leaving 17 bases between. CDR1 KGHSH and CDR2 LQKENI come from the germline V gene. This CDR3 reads CASSPTRLDGATNEKLFF. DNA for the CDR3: TGTGCCAGCTCACCTACCCGACTAGACGGAGCAACTAATGAAAAACTGTTTTTT. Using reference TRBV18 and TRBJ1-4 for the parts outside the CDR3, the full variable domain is NAGVMQNPRHLVRRRGQEARLRCSPMKGHSHVYWYRQLPEEGLKFMVYLQKENIIDESGMPKERFSAEFPKEGPSILRIQQVVRGDSAAYFCASSPTRLDGATNEKLFFGSGTQLSVL.

CDR3 amino acids: CASSLAAGGSGPDTQYF. CDR3 in DNA: TGCGCCAGCAGCTTGGCAGCGGGAGGGTCAGGTCCAGATACGCAGTATTTT. The chain joins TRBV5-1 to TRBJ2-3, with 10 bases matching TRBD2. Germline V gene sequence: CDR1 SGHRS, CDR2 YFSETQ. This CDR3 contains 17 residues. The V segment lost 0 bases and the J segment 4 bases; nucleotides outside the gene matches: 8.

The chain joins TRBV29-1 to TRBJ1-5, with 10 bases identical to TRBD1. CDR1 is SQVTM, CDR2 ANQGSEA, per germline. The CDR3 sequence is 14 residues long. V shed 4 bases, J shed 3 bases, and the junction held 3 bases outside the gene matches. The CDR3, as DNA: TGCAGCGTTGGGGACAGGGGTATCAATCAGCCCCAGCATTTT. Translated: CSVGDRGINQPQHF.

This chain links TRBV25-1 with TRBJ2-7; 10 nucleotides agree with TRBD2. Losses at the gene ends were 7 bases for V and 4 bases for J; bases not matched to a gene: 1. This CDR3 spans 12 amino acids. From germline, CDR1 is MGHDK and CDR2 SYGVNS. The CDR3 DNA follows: TGTGCCAGCAAGCGGGAGGGTTACGAGCAGTACTTC. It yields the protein CASKREGYEQYF.

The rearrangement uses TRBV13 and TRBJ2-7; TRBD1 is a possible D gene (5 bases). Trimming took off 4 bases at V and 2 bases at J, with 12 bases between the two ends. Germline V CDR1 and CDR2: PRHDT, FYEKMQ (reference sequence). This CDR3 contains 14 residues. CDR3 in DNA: TGTGCCAGCAGCTCCCAGACAGCTACCTACGAGCAGTACTTC. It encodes CASSSQTATYEQYF.

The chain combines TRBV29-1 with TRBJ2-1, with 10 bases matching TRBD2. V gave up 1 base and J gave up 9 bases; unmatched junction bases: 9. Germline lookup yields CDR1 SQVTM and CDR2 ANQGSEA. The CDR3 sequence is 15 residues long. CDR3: CSVEVMSGRAGEQFF. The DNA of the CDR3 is TGCAGCGTTGAAGTTATGAGCGGGAGGGCCGGTGAGCAGTTCTTC.

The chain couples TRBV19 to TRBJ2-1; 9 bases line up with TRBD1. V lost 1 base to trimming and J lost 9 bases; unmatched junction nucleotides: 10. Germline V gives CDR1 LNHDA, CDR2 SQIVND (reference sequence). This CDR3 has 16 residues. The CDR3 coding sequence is TGTGCCAGTAGTATAGGGAGAAGGACAGGGGATGGTGAGCAGTTCTTC. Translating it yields CASSIGRRTGDGEQFF.